The T cell receptor beta chain described here comes from a study of early T cells in non-severe SARS-CoV-2 infection. Study-wide results and caveats: Comparison of clonotypes with VDJdb favored anti-spike CD8 responses while missing private and CD4 specificities.

TCRdb ran MiXCR on the 5' RACE reads and lists one entry per CDR3 protein. The data hold 35,000 to 45,000 distinct CDR3 sequences, with 12% observed a single time. This clonotype was detected ten times or more. Antigen unknown. The TCR originated in an adult who was a healthcare worker with PCR-confirmed SARS-CoV-2 infection or an uninfected control (not recorded which). Material for sequencing was whole blood.

This CDR3 reads CSARAPYRRTDTQYF. For the CDR3, the DNA is TGCAGTGCCCGAGCTCCCTACCGGCGCACAGATACGCAGTATTTT. J is TRBJ2-3 and V is TRBV20-1; no clear D. Looked up from germline, CDR1 is DFQATT and CDR2 is SNEGSKA (reference sequence). Trimming shortened V by 6 bases and J by 1 base, and 17 bases separated the two germline ends. This CDR3 region has 15 residues.